This T cell receptor beta chain was found in a study of blood T cell repertoires in COVID-19. Turning to the study itself: Specimens from acute and convalescent COVID-19 originated in the United States, Italy and Spain. PBMCs, B-cell-depleted T cells, or T cells were the source of the cDNA or gDNA that made up the material.

As originally analysed: Estimates of nucleated cell counts were drawn from the amplification of reference gene primers. TCRdb's copy holds only in-frame clones and misses some; the assay was immunoSEQ multiplex PCR. V and J calls plus clone size are reproduced from that table; the DNA served to infer D and trimming. This table holds 12,000 to 15,000 clones, roughly three quarters found once. Sequencing was done on a sample of peripheral blood. The clonotype was recovered from a man aged 60 to 75 with acute or convalescent COVID-19.

The CDR3 sequence: CASSLGTGGEKLFF. DNA for the CDR3: TGCGCCAGCAGCTTGGGCACCGGGGGAGAAAAACTGTTTTTT. V and J are TRBV5-1 and TRBJ1-4; a possible D gene is TRBD1 (5 bases). CDR3 length: 14 residues. Germline CDR1 and CDR2: SGHRS and YFSETQ. V was trimmed by 0 bases and J by 8 bases, leaving 11 bases between them.